Described below is a single T cell receptor (beta chain) sequence and its context. In the study's own analysis: Counts of nucleated cells, estimated from reference gene primer amplification, were obtained. Only in-frame clones appear in the TCRdb table, and some are missing; sequencing was by immunoSEQ multiplex PCR. Clone size and the V and J calls come from that table; the DNA yielded D and trimming. The sample lists under 500,000 clones; 80% to 90% were seen once. This sample is drawn from a study of blood T cell repertoires in COVID-19. Study-level information: Donors in the United States, Italy and Spain gave samples during acute or convalescent COVID-19. The cDNA or gDNA used as material had been derived from T cells, B-cell-depleted T cells, or PBMCs.

The CDR3 is made up of 12 amino acids. CDR1 and CDR2 (germline): PRHDT, FYEKMQ (reference sequence). The V end was cut by 0 bases, the J end by 8 bases, with 7 bases between. The sample was peripheral blood. The V call is TRBV13, the J call TRBJ1-1; TRBD1 might be the D (5 bases). The sequence derives from a woman aged 30 to 39 with acute or convalescent COVID-19. This CDR3 is CASSLGRAEAFF. CDR3 DNA sequence: TGTGCCAGCAGCTTAGGCAGGGCAGAAGCTTTCTTT. The full variable domain, in which reference TRBV13 and TRBJ1-1 provide the parts outside the CDR3, is AAGVIQSPRHLIKEKRETATLKCYPIPRHDTVYWYQQGPGQDPQFLISFYEKMQSDKGSIPDRFSAQQFSDYHSELNMSSLELGDSALYFCASSLGRAEAFFGQGTRLTVV.